This record concerns one T cell receptor (beta chain) sequence. Antigen unknown. These data belong to a study of cytomegalovirus exposure and HLA in healthy donors. Study summary: Caucasian-associated ancestry cluster membership applied to just over 80% of approximately 420 genotyped donors.

With 60 Vbeta and 13 Jbeta primers, the PCR was carried out. Sequencing was performed with immunoSEQ multiplex PCR; in TCRdb, only in-frame clones are kept and a portion is missing. The sample comprises about 99,000 clones, around 77% of which are singletons, and about 3.5% rests with the top ten. The CDR3 loop spans 16 amino acids. CDR1 is SGHNT and CDR2 is YYREEE in the germline V gene (reference sequence). J lost 3 bases, V lost 1 base, and 7 bases had no gene match. General study findings and limits: Reported results showed that the classifier diagnosed cytomegalovirus status with high specificity and sensitivity. Indistinguishable V segments, including TRBV6-2 and TRBV6-3, were excluded.

The source of this sequence is a man aged 40-49 years in good health and CMV-seronegative. Sample: PBMCs. This sequence joins TRBV5-4 and TRBJ2-3; 8 bases map to TRBD2. CDR3 loop: CASSLRSSGPTDTQYF. DNA for the CDR3: TGTGCCAGCAGCTTGAGGTCTAGCGGGCCGACAGATACGCAGTATTTT.